Following are 15 T cell receptor beta chains from one sample sequenced in a study of regulatory T cells in long-lasting Graves disease. Time point specified: newly diagnosed GD, antithyroid drugs for less than 3 months. The TCR library was made from RNA extracted from PBMCs. The authors built TCR beta libraries using iRepertoire HTBI primers and Arm-PCR of CDR3 regions. TCRdb reanalysed the multiplex PCR reads using MiXCR and keeps one entry per CDR3 protein. The repertoire holds about 540,000 distinct CDR3 sequences, with roughly 14% as singletons. In addition, the sample was reused for a study of T cells in Graves' hyperthyroidism and ophthalmopathy.

Sample: peripheral blood mononuclear cells (PBMCs), taken at new diagnosis, from a patient treated with antithyroid drugs. These receptors were obtained from a man under 40 with Graves disease.

This clonotype has a count of ten or more. J is TRBJ2-5 and V is TRBV20-1; no reliable D call. This CDR3 has 13 amino acids. V was trimmed by 5 bases and J by 5 bases, leaving 15 bases between them. Per germline, CDR1 DFQATT and CDR2 SNEGSKA (reference sequence). The chain's CDR3 is CSALVPPAETQYF. The CDR3, as DNA: TGCAGTGCTCTTGTGCCCCCTGCGGAGACCCAGTACTTC.

The sample holds many counts of this clonotype. The V gene is TRBV19, the J gene TRBJ1-1; the D gene is possibly TRBD1 (5 bases). The V and J ends lost 3 bases and 6 bases respectively, with 14 bases between them. Germline V gene sequence: CDR1 LNHDA, CDR2 SQIVND (reference sequence). This CDR3 comprises 14 residues. In nucleotides, the CDR3 is TGTGCCAGTAGTATCTTCCCGGGACTCGCTGAAGCTTTCTTT. Translation: CASSIFPGLAEAFF. The variable domain in full, completed from reference TRBV19 and TRBJ1-1, reads DGGITQSPKYLFRKEGQNVTLSCEQNLNHDAMYWYRQDPGQGLRLIYYSQIVNDFQKGDIAEGYSVSREKKESFPLTVTSAQKNPTAFYLCASSIFPGLAEAFFGQGTRLTVV.

The chain joins TRBV27 to TRBJ2-6; D may be TRBD1 (6 bases). Germline CDR1 is MNHEY and CDR2 is SMNVEV (reference sequence). The length of the CDR3 is 17 residues. The ends were cut back, 5 bases at V and 0 bases at J, with 14 bases in the middle. CDR3 coding DNA: TGTGCCAGCAGTCGGACAGTTCTTCGCTCTGGGGCCAACGTCCTGACTTTC. As protein: CASSRTVLRSGANVLTF.

This clonotype was recorded at least ten times. This rearrangement joins TRBV11-2 to TRBJ1-5; D not resolved. Germline CDR1 SGHAT, CDR2 FQNNGV. The V and J ends lost 2 bases and 5 bases respectively, with 13 bases between them. There are 15 residues in the CDR3. The CDR3 loop reads CASSLRASSDQPQHF. The CDR3 DNA is TGTGCCAGCAGCTTAAGGGCAAGTTCGGATCAGCCCCAGCATTTT.

There are many counts of this clonotype. The gene calls are TRBV12-3 or TRBV12-4 and TRBJ2-7; a weak D match, TRBD2 (5 bases). Trimming left V 8 bases short and J 0 bases short, with 11 bases between. There are 13 residues in the CDR3. DNA of the CDR3: TGTGCCAGCGAGCTCGCGGGCTCCTACGAGCAGTACTTC. Translating gives CASELAGSYEQYF.

This clonotype was counted between two and nine times. This chain connects TRBV10-3 to TRBJ2-7; D possibly corresponds to TRBD2 (6 bases). The CDR3 sequence is 18 residues long. Trimming removed 3 bases at V and 3 bases at J, with 24 bases between. The germline gives CDR1 ENHRY, CDR2 SYGVKD. DNA for the CDR3: TGTGCCATCAGTGACGGGGGTCACGTCCAAGGATTAATCTACGAGCAGTACTTC. Translated, it gives CAISDGGHVQGLIYEQYF.

This clonotype has a count of ten or more. The chain joins TRBV11-2 to TRBJ1-1; D remains ambiguous. Germline loops: CDR1 SGHAT, CDR2 FQNNGV. This CDR3 contains 11 residues. The ends were cut back, 1 base at V and 12 bases at J, with 9 bases in the middle. The CDR3 protein is CASSLGQSSFF. CDR3 in DNA: TGTGCCAGCAGCTTAGGGCAGTCTTCTTTCTTT.

With respect to this clonotype: A junction boundary mismatches the germline segment, possibly from a read error. The chain uses TRBV10-2 and TRBJ1-4; D is uncertain. Germline loops: CDR1 WSHSY, CDR2 SAAADI. CDR3 length: 13 amino acids. CDR3: CASSESISETLSF. The CDR3 DNA reads TGCGCCAGCAGTGAGTCGATCAGCGAAACACTGTCTTTT.

This clonotype was found a few times. The CDR3 DNA reads TGCGCCAGCAGCCCCGTAGTGCTGACGGGCGAGCAGTACTTC. It yields the protein CASSPVVLTGEQYF. V gene TRBV5-1 combines with J gene TRBJ2-7, with unresolved D. With 4 bases removed from V and 6 bases from J, the gap between germline ends came to 17 bases. Germline CDR1 and CDR2: SGHRS and YFSETQ. This CDR3 comprises 14 residues.

The rearrangement uses TRBV27 and TRBJ1-1, with D perhaps matching TRBD1 (5 bases). V shed 8 bases and J shed 5 bases, with 21 bases lying between them. Germline CDR1 MNHEY, CDR2 SMNVEV (reference sequence). CDR3 length: 15 residues. This chain's CDR3 is CASGKGVSGDTEAFF. CDR3 DNA sequence: TGTGCCAGCGGAAAAGGGGTATCGGGGGATACTGAAGCTTTCTTT.

This clonotype was found many times. The V and J genes are TRBV6-1 and TRBJ2-7, with 13 bases fitting TRBD2. Germline V CDR1 and CDR2: MNHNS, SASEGT. V was pared by 2 bases and J by 3 bases, with 4 bases of the junction left unmatched. This CDR3 has 16 amino acids. The CDR3 spells CASSEPRLAGGYEQYF. As DNA, the CDR3 is TGTGCCAGCAGTGAACCCAGACTAGCGGGAGGCTACGAGCAGTACTTC.

This clonotype has a count of ten or more. This CDR3 is CASSEVGGSGANVLTF. The CDR3 nucleotides read TGTGCCAGCAGTGAAGTCGGAGGCTCTGGGGCCAACGTCCTGACTTTC. This chain uses TRBV6-1 with TRBJ2-6; TRBD2 might be the D (5 bases). Per germline, CDR1 MNHNS and CDR2 SASEGT. The V gene lost 1 base and the J gene lost 0 bases, with 7 bases spanning the gap. The length of the CDR3 is 16 residues.

There are a few counts of this clonotype. The genes are TRBV18 and TRBJ1-4; 9 bases align to TRBD1. The length of the CDR3 is 16 residues. Germline V gives CDR1 KGHSH, CDR2 LQKENI. J lost 7 bases, V lost 3 bases, and 9 bases had no gene match. The CDR3 DNA sequence: TGTGCCAGCTCACCGATTCGGACAGGGGAGGGTGAAAAACTGTTTTTT. It translates to CASSPIRTGEGEKLFF. Together with reference TRBV18 and TRBJ1-4, the CDR3 gives the full variable domain: NAGVMQNPRHLVRRRGQEARLRCSPMKGHSHVYWYRQLPEEGLKFMVYLQKENIIDESGMPKERFSAEFPKEGPSILRIQQVVRGDSAAYFCASSPIRTGEGEKLFFGSGTQLSVL.

For the CDR3, the DNA is TGTGCCAGCAGGCCCCTTGGGGACCCGGACGAGCAGTACTTC. Protein: CASRPLGDPDEQYF. The chain uses TRBV6-2 or TRBV6-3 and TRBJ2-7, with D possibly being TRBD1 or TRBD2 (5 bases each). The CDR3 totals 14 residues. The germline V gene has CDR1 MNHEY and CDR2 SVGEGT. V lost 6 bases, J lost 5 bases, and 17 bases lay in between.

This clonotype came up a few times. This chain uses TRBV20-1 with TRBJ1-3; D remains ambiguous. Germline assignment: CDR1 DFQATT and CDR2 SNEGSKA (reference sequence). V lost 3 bases and J lost 4, with 13 bases in between. CDR3 length: 14 amino acids. In nucleotides, the CDR3 is TGCAGTGCTAGCGAGCCCCCGGGAGGAAACACCATATATTTT. Its protein product is CSASEPPGGNTIYF.